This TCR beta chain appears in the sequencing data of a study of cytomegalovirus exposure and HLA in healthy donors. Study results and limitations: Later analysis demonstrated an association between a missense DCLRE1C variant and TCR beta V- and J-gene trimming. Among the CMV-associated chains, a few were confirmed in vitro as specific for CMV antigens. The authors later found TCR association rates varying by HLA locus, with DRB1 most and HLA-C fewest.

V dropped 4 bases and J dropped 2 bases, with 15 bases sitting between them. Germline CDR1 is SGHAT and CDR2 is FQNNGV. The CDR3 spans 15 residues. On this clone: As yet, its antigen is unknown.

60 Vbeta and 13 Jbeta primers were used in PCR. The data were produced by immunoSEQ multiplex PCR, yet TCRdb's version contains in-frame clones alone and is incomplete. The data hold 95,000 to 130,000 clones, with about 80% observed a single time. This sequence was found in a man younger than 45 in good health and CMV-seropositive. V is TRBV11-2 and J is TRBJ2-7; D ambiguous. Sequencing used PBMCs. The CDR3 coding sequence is TGTGCCAGCAGCTCTACGGTACAGTTACCCTACGAGCAGTACTTC. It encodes CASSSTVQLPYEQYF.